A selection of T cell receptor beta chains follows, all from one sample in a study of cytomegalovirus exposure and HLA in healthy donors. The assay was immunoSEQ multiplex PCR, and TCRdb's table has in-frame clones only and misses some. The table shows 60,000 or so clones, with 71% occurring only once. The sample taken for sequencing was PBMCs. The source is a man aged 50 to 59 in good health and CMV-seropositive. CDR3s include the opening cysteine and the closing phenylalanine or tryptophan. D genes are given only for firm matches. Only some rows state a clone size, as once, few, many or a class for expanded clones.

TRBD1	-	TRBV4-2	TRBJ2-1	CASSPSTGSPWNEQFF	TGTGCCAGCAGCCCCTCGACAGGGTCCCCGTGGAATGAGCAGTTCTTC
TRBD2	few	TRBV7-9	TRBJ2-2	CASSGTRLAGGSTTGELFF	TGTGCCAGCAGCGGCACCAGACTAGCGGGGGGGTCAACCACCGGGGAGCTGTTTTTT
-	once	TRBV25-1	TRBJ1-1	CASSEERVSTEAFF	TGTGCCAGCAGTGAAGAGCGGGTGAGCACTGAAGCTTTCTTT
TRBD2	-	TRBV5-4	TRBJ2-1	CASSLDLAGIYNEQFF	TGTGCCAGCAGCTTGGATCTAGCGGGGATCTACAATGAGCAGTTCTTC
TRBD1	-	TRBV2	TRBJ2-1	CAATGTLNEQFF	TGTGCCGCGACAGGGACGTTAAATGAGCAGTTCTTC
TRBD2	-	TRBV7-9	TRBJ2-1	CASSSRLAEQFF	TGTGCCAGCAGCTCCCGACTAGCAGAGCAGTTCTTC
TRBD1	-	TRBV6-5	TRBJ2-4	CASGAGGEYIQYF	TGTGCCAGCGGGGCAGGGGGCGAATACATTCAGTACTTC
-	-	TRBV14	TRBJ2-3	CASSQDFGESTDTQYF	TGTGCCAGCAGCCAAGATTTCGGGGAGAGCACAGATACGCAGTATTTT
TRBD1	once	TRBV5-1	TRBJ1-2	CASSLGVPTGGNYGYTF	TGCGCCAGCAGCTTGGGGGTTCCGACAGGGGGAAACTATGGCTACACCTTC
-	-	TRBV27	TRBJ2-5	CASSPRQQETQYF	TGTGCCAGCAGCCCAAGACAGCAAGAGACCCAGTACTTC
-	-	TRBV28	TRBJ2-5	CASRLPLRRGSKTQYF	TGTGCCAGCAGGCTGCCGCTGCGCAGAGGGAGCAAGACCCAGTACTTC
-	few	TRBV10-2	TRBJ1-1	CASSELSVNTEAFF	TGCGCCAGCAGTGAGTTATCGGTGAACACTGAAGCTTTCTTT
-	-	TRBV19	TRBJ1-1	CASSTTPGGGAFNSAFF	TGTGCCAGTAGTACCACCCCCGGAGGGGGGGCTTTTAATTCGGCTTTCTTT
-	-	TRBV5-1	TRBJ2-2	CASKPGQNTGELFF	TGCGCCAGCAAACCGGGACAAAACACCGGGGAGCTGTTTTTT
TRBD2	-	TRBV4-3	TRBJ2-3	CASRPGLAGGWSTQYF	TGCGCCAGCCGCCCGGGACTAGCGGGGGGGTGGTCTACGCAGTATTTT
TRBD1	-	TRBV5-1	TRBJ2-1	CASSHGQGRVNEQFF	TGCGCCAGCAGCCACGGACAGGGGAGGGTCAATGAGCAGTTCTTC
TRBD2	-	TRBV5-1	TRBJ2-3	CASSFHTGLAASTDTQYF	TGCGCCAGCAGCTTCCATACGGGACTAGCGGCTAGCACAGATACGCAGTATTTT
-	-	TRBV5-4	TRBJ2-7	CASSPLPEREQYF	TGTGCCAGCAGCCCTCTCCCTGAGCGCGAGCAGTACTTC
-	-	TRBV10-2	TRBJ2-1	CASSERVSSYNEQFF	TGCGCCAGCAGCGAACGGGTGAGCTCCTACAATGAGCAGTTCTTC
-	-	TRBV10-1	TRBJ1-3	CASSEGEKGSGNTIYF	TGCGCCAGCAGTGAAGGGGAAAAGGGCTCTGGAAACACCATATATTTT
-	-	TRBV5-1	TRBJ2-3	CASSSWGDSGTHTQYF	TGCGCCAGCAGCTCATGGGGGGACAGTGGCACACATACGCAGTATTTT
TRBD1	-	TRBV5-1	TRBJ1-2	CASSFGTGGGYGYTF	TGCGCCAGCAGCTTTGGGACAGGGGGCGGCTATGGCTACACCTTC
TRBD2	-	TRBV6-1	TRBJ2-7	CASSGPPGTSDYEQYF	TGTGCCAGCAGTGGGCCTCCCGGGACTAGCGACTACGAGCAGTACTTC
-	-	TRBV18	TRBJ1-1	CASSPVNRYTEAFF	TGTGCCAGCTCACCAGTTAACAGGTACACTGAAGCTTTCTTT
TRBD2	-	TRBV11-2	TRBJ2-7	CASSHGLVDEQYF	TGTGCCAGCAGCCACGGACTAGTCGACGAGCAGTACTTC
TRBD1	few	TRBV10-3	TRBJ1-4	CAIRDGTDEKLFF	TGTGCCATCAGGGACGGGACAGATGAAAAACTGTTTTTT
-	-	TRBV19	TRBJ2-1	CASSIEASARRNNEQFF	TGTGCCAGTAGTATAGAGGCCAGCGCAAGGAGGAACAATGAGCAGTTCTTC
-	-	TRBV30	TRBJ1-5	CAWSVGGGNQPQHF	TGTGCCTGGAGTGTGGGGGGGGGCAATCAGCCCCAGCATTTT
TRBD1	few	TRBV5-1	TRBJ2-3	CASSLGTGVSTDTQYF	TGCGCCAGCAGCTTGGGTACAGGGGTTAGCACAGATACGCAGTATTTT
-	-	TRBV6-1	TRBJ1-2	CASRKQNYGYTF	TGTGCCAGCAGGAAACAGAACTATGGCTACACCTTC
-	-	TRBV11-2	TRBJ1-1	CASSLGRGGLNTEAFF	TGTGCCAGCAGCTTAGGACGAGGGGGATTGAACACTGAAGCTTTCTTT
TRBD2	-	TRBV7-3	TRBJ2-1	CASKGSSGSSEQFF	TGTGCCAGCAAGGGGTCTAGCGGTTCGAGTGAGCAGTTCTTC